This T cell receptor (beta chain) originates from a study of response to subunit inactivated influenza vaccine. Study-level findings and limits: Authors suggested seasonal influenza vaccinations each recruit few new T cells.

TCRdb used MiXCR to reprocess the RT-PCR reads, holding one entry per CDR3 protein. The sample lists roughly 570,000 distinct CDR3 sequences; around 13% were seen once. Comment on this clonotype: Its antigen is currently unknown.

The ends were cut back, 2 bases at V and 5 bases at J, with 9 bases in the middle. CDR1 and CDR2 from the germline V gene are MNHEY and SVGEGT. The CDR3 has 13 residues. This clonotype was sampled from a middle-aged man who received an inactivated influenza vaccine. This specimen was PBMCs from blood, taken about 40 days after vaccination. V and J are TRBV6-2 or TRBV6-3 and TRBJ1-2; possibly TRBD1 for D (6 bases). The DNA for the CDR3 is TGTGCCAGCAGTTACAAGACAGGTTATGGCTACACCTTC. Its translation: CASSYKTGYGYTF.